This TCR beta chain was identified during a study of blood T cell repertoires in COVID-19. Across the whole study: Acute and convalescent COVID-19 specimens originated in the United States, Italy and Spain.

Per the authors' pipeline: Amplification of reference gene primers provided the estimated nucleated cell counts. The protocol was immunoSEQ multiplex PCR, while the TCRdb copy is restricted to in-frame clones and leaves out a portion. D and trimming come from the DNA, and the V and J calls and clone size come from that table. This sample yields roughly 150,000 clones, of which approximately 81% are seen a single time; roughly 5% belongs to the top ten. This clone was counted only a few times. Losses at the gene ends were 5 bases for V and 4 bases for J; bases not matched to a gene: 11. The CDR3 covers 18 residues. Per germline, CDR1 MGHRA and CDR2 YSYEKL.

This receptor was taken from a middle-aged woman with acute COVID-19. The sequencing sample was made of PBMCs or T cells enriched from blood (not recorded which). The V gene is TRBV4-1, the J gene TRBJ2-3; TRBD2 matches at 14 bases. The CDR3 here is CASSGTSGSRGGPDTQYF. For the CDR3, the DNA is TGCGCCAGCAGCGGGACTAGCGGGAGTCGGGGGGGGCCAGATACGCAGTATTTT.